The present TCR beta chain was sequenced within a study of OX40 agonist ivuxolimab in advanced cancers. Broadly, across the study: Ivuxolimab was a fully human IgG2 agonistic monoclonal antibody targeting the costimulatory receptor OX40 (CD134). The paper covers the monotherapy dose-escalation part of the phase I ivuxolimab trial, which included N of about 50 patients. Peripheral TCRbeta sequencing aimed to test whether ivuxolimab altered TCR sequence diversity and caused clonal T-cell expansion. Intravenous ivuxolimab was administered to patients every 2 weeks at six dose levels: 0.01, 0.1, 0.3, 1.5, 3 and 10 mg/kg. Of the roughly 51 patients in dose escalation, 19 had hepatocellular carcinoma, approximately 15 had melanoma, 9 had renal cell carcinoma and 9 had head and neck cancer. In the dose-escalation cohort, around 80% of patients were male, and the mean age was roughly 60 years with a range of about 23 to 79. Three dose-escalation patients achieved partial responses, one with hepatocellular carcinoma and two with cutaneous melanoma. Patients were allowed to have had prior anti-PD-1, anti-PD-L1 or anti-CTLA-4 therapy, and 40% to 45% of the dose-escalation patients had previously received checkpoint inhibitors. Broad study findings and their caveats: After ivuxolimab, expanded clones were on average more numerous among CD8+ T cells than among CD4+ T cells. The antigen specificity of the peripheral T cells that underwent clonal expansion was not determined. Partial responders in the 0.1-3.0 mg/kg groups had among the lowest normalized peripheral clonal expansion, especially among CD8+ T cells. At doses of 0.1 to 3.0 mg/kg, clonal expansion of both CD4+ and CD8+ blood T cells was observed from baseline to week 6. Low levels of normalized T-cell clonal expansion were also shown by some nonresponding patients.

The germline V gene provides CDR1 KGHSH and CDR2 LQKENI. The germline V end is reduced by 3 bases and the J end by 6 bases; junction bases left unmatched: 1. Including cysteine and phenylalanine, the CDR3 has 14 amino acids. Kept here is only the CDR3 DNA, which spans 42 bases and is read in frame from base 1. Genomic DNA was isolated from the sorted cells so that the TCRbeta CDR3 region could be sequenced. TCRbeta CDR3 regions were sequenced using the immunoSEQ Assay. The table comes from immuneACCESS by way of TCRdb, which keeps in-frame sequences with V and J called. Part of the clones is missing from these tables; in studies checked, under half for an unresolved V gene and the rest for unknown reasons. Present in this sample are about 10,000 clones, over 60% of which were seen just once. The top ten clones comprise about a fifth of the sample. With regard to this clone: The clone's antigen remains unknown. The sample holds no much larger clone one base away, and base qualities are not on file.

The trial excluded patients who had a history of autoimmune disease or who were on systemic immunosuppression. In every dose cohort, peripheral blood was drawn for TCR sequencing at baseline, cycle 4 day 1, and cycle 7 day 1. Samples came from an open-label, multicenter, first-in-human phase I dose-escalation trial of ivuxolimab. Adults with locally advanced or metastatic head and neck squamous cell, hepatocellular, melanoma or renal cell carcinoma were enrolled in the trial. CD4+ and CD8+ T cells were sorted separately from peripheral blood before TCR sequencing. The chain uses TRBV18 and TRBJ2-4; 11 bases in the middle match TRBD2. The sample was CD4+ or CD8+ T cells sorted from blood, taken in a trial of the OX40 agonist ivuxolimab. The TCR comes from an adult with an advanced solid tumor such as melanoma, head and neck, liver or kidney cancer. The bases are TGTGCCAGCTCACCGGGGACTAGCGGAAACATTCAGTACTTC. Translated, it gives CASSPGTSGNIQYF.